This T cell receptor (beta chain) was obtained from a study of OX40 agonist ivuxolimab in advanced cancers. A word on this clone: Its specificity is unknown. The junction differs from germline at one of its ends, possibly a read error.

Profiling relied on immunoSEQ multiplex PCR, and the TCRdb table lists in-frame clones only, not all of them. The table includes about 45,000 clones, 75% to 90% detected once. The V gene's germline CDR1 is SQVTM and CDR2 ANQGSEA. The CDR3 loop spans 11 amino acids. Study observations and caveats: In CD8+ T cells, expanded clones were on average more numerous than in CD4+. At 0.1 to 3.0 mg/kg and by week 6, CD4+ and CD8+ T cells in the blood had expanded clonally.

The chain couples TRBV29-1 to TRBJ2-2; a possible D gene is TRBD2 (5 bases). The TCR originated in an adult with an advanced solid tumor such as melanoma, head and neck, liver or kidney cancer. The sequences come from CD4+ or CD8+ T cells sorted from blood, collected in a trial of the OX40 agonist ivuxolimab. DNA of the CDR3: TGCAGCGTCGAAGAACACCGGGGAGCTGTTTTT. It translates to CSVEEHRGAVF.